Below are 5 T cell receptor beta chains sequenced from a single sample in a study of PD-L1 blockade in urothelial cancer. Sequencing was performed with immunoSEQ multiplex PCR; in TCRdb, only in-frame clones are kept and a portion is missing. The table shows about 63,000 clones, with 81% occurring only once. Time point described: pretreatment peripheral blood. The specimen was PBMCs, collected around atezolizumab (anti-PD-L1) treatment. These receptors came from a man aged 65 to 85 with urothelial cancer.

This clone occurred a few times. This chain uses TRBV5-5 with TRBJ2-7; 10 positions match TRBD2. The CDR3 loop spans 15 amino acids. Trimming cost V 6 bases and J 9 bases; bases outside gene matches: 15. In germline, CDR1 is SGHKS, CDR2 YYEKEE (reference sequence). CDR3 nucleotides: TGTGCCAGCAAGAGAGCGGGAGGGCCGGGGATCGGGCAGTACTTC. Protein sequence: CASKRAGGPGIGQYF.

The chain is built from TRBV2 and TRBJ1-1; 10 nucleotides agree with TRBD1. CDR3 size: 15 residues. Germline V gene lookup returns CDR1 SNHLY and CDR2 FYNNEI. J lost 4 bases, V lost 7 bases, and 9 bases had no gene match. In nucleotides, the CDR3 is TGTGCCAGCACCTCACTCAGGGACAGGGGCACTGAAGCTTTCTTT. This sequence encodes CASTSLRDRGTEAFF.

The genes are TRBV15 and TRBJ2-7; 9 bases line up with TRBD2. V shed 3 bases and J 5 bases; nucleotides not matched to a gene: 5. This CDR3 is built from 14 residues. Per the germline V gene, CDR1 is LNHNV and CDR2 is YYDKDF (reference sequence). CDR3: CATSRSGRRNEQYF. The CDR3 coding sequence is TGTGCCACCAGCAGGAGCGGGAGGAGAAACGAGCAGTACTTC. Supplemented by reference TRBV15 and TRBJ2-7, the full variable domain reads DAMVIQNPRYQVTQFGKPVTLSCSQTLNHNVMYWYQQKSSQAPKLLFHYYDKDFNNEADTPDNFQSRRPNTSFCFLDIRSPGLGDTAMYLCATSRSGRRNEQYFGPGTRLTVT.

The chain carries TRBV7-8 and TRBJ2-3; possibly TRBD1 for D (6 bases). The CDR3 runs 17 residues. The ends were cut back, 6 bases at V and 0 bases at J, with 19 bases in the middle. Germline assignment: CDR1 SGHVS and CDR2 FQNEAQ. CDR3 sequence reads: CASSPTWGQGSTDTQYF. CDR3 bases: TGTGCCAGCAGTCCGACCTGGGGGCAGGGCAGCACAGATACGCAGTATTTT.

This clone was seen a single time. The CDR3 DNA reads as TGTGCCAGCAGTGAACAGGGGGCGAGTTTTACTGAAGCTTTCTTT. Amino acid sequence: CASSEQGASFTEAFF. This chain connects TRBV2 to TRBJ1-1; the match to TRBD1 covers 8 bases. V dropped 2 bases and J dropped 5; count of bases not matched to a gene: 7. The germline CDR1 and CDR2 sequences are SNHLY and FYNNEI. The CDR3 is 15 residues long.